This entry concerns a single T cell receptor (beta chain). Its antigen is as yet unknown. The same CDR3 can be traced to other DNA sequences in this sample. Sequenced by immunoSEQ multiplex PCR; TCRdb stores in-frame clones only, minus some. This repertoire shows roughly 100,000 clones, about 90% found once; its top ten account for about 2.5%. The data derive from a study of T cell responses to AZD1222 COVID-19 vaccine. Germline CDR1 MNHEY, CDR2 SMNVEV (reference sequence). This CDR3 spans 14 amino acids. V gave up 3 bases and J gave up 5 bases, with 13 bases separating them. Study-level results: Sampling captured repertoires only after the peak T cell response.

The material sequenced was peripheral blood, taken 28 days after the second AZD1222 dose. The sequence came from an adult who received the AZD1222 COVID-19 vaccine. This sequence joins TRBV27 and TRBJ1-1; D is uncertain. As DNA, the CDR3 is TGTGCCAGCAGTTTGGCGGGCCGCGGGACTGAAGCTTTCTTT. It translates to CASSLAGRGTEAFF.